Listed below are T cell receptor beta chains from one sample, sequenced in a study of T cell responses to AZD1222 COVID-19 vaccine. Sequenced by immunoSEQ multiplex PCR; TCRdb stores in-frame clones only, minus some. In the table there are over 150,000 clones, roughly 90% of which are singletons. The source was peripheral blood, collected 28 days after the second AZD1222 dose. The receptors shown here come from an adult who received the AZD1222 COVID-19 vaccine. Both conserved end residues are part of each CDR3. A D gene is named only where the DNA matches it firmly. Rows give clone size only sometimes, using once, few, many, or a class for an expanded clone.

>TRBJ2-2|TRBV29-1|TRBD1|NA
CSAGHAGQGNGELFF
TGCAGCGCCGGACATGCTGGACAGGGGAACGGGGAGCTGTTTTTT
>TRBJ2-3|TRBV2|NA|NA
CASSRDRTDTQYF
TGTGCCAGCAGTAGGGATCGCACAGATACGCAGTATTTT
>TRBJ1-1|TRBV7-9|NA|NA
CASSSIQTEAFF
TGTGCCAGCAGCTCCATACAGACTGAAGCTTTCTTT
>TRBJ2-5|TRBV6-5|TRBD1|NA
CASKGGEKTQYF
TGTGCCAGCAAAGGGGGCGAGAAGACCCAGTACTTC
>TRBJ1-5|TRBV28|NA|NA
CASSWGYNQPQHF
TGTGCCAGCAGTTGGGGGTACAATCAGCCCCAGCATTTT
>TRBJ2-1|TRBV11-2|NA|NA
CASSLGQTGLGDEQFF
TGTGCCAGCAGCTTGGGCCAAACAGGGTTGGGGGATGAGCAGTTCTTC
>TRBJ2-7|TRBV12-3/TRBV12-4|NA|NA
CASSLIITYEQYF
TGTGCCAGCAGTTTGATTATCACCTACGAGCAGTACTTC
>TRBJ2-3|TRBV7-3|NA|NA
CASSLLGNTQYF
TGTGCCAGCAGCTTATTAGGAAATACGCAGTATTTT
>TRBJ2-1|TRBV7-2|TRBD2|NA
CASGGGHKGQKGEQFF
TGTGCCAGCGGCGGGGGGCACAAGGGTCAAAAGGGTGAGCAGTTCTTC
>TRBJ2-1|TRBV9|NA|NA
CASSVLAGYNEQFF
TGTGCCAGCAGCGTACTAGCTGGGTACAATGAGCAGTTCTTC
>TRBJ1-5|TRBV19|NA|NA
CASSRATGQPQHF
TGTGCCAGTAGTAGAGCTACAGGTCAGCCCCAGCATTTT
>TRBJ2-7|TRBV18|NA|NA
CASSPGRRSYEQYF
TGTGCCAGCTCACCCGGGCGCAGGAGCTACGAGCAGTACTTC
>TRBJ1-2|TRBV19|NA|NA
CASSMGTSTYGYTF
TGTGCCAGTAGTATGGGGACATCGACTTATGGCTACACCTTC
>TRBJ2-3|TRBV2|NA|NA
CASSYYLTDTQYF
TGTGCCAGCAGTTACTATCTAACAGATACGCAGTATTTT
>TRBJ2-2|TRBV28|TRBD2|NA
CASSPLAGTPLINTGELFF
TGTGCCAGCAGTCCCTTAGCGGGAACCCCGCTGATAAACACCGGGGAGCTGTTTTTT
>TRBJ2-7|TRBV7-2|NA|NA
CASSNPDGARAYEQYF
TGTGCCAGCAGTAACCCCGACGGGGCCCGCGCCTACGAGCAGTACTTC
>TRBJ2-7|TRBV28|NA|NA
CASSAPGWASYEQYF
TGTGCCAGCAGTGCGCCGGGGTGGGCCTCCTACGAGCAGTACTTC
>TRBJ1-1|TRBV6-6|NA|NA
CASTPIGGAGTEAFF
TGTGCCAGCACCCCGATTGGAGGGGCCGGGACTGAAGCTTTCTTT
>TRBJ2-7|TRBV6-6|NA|NA
CASSYGSANEQYF
TGTGCCAGCAGTTACGGGTCCGCAAACGAGCAGTACTTC
>TRBJ1-5|TRBV10-3|TRBD1|NA
CAISEQGGAQPQHF
TGTGCCATCAGTGAGCAGGGGGGGGCTCAGCCCCAGCATTTT
>TRBJ2-7|TRBV19|TRBD1|few
CASSTGQGSYEQYF
TGTGCCAGTAGTACCGGACAGGGTTCCTACGAGCAGTACTTC
>TRBJ2-7|TRBV6-5|NA|NA
CASSLARGQYF
TGTGCCAGCAGTCTTGCCCGAGGTCAGTACTTC
>TRBJ2-2|TRBV5-4|NA|NA
CASSLSGTGELFF
TGTGCCAGCAGCCTTAGCGGCACCGGGGAGCTGTTTTTT
>TRBJ1-2|TRBV29-1|NA|NA
CSVDWAGDGYTF
TGCAGCGTTGATTGGGCAGGGGACGGCTACACCTTC
>TRBJ2-5|TRBV28|TRBD1|few
CASSFGRGPGETQYF
TGTGCCAGCAGTTTTGGCAGGGGGCCGGGGGAGACCCAGTACTTC
>TRBJ1-2|TRBV28|TRBD1|NA
CASRTRTGVYGYTF
TGTGCCAGCAGGACCCGCACAGGGGTCTATGGCTACACCTTC
>TRBJ2-5|TRBV21-1|NA|NA
CASIQNMYQETQYF
TGTGCCAGCATCCAAAACATGTACCAAGAGACCCAGTACTTC
>TRBJ2-2|TRBV4-2|NA|NA
CASSQNLDRFTGELFF
TGTGCCAGCAGCCAAAACCTAGACAGATTCACCGGGGAGCTGTTTTTT
>TRBJ1-4|TRBV7-9|NA|once
CASSLGLSVEEKLFF
TGTGCCAGCAGCTTAGGGCTCTCGGTAGAGGAAAAACTGTTTTTT
>TRBJ2-1|TRBV7-3|NA|once
CASSLTQTYNEQFF
TGTGCCAGCAGCTTAACTCAGACCTACAATGAGCAGTTCTTC
>TRBJ2-1|TRBV12-3/TRBV12-4|NA|NA
CASSPGAYNEQFF
TGTGCCAGCAGCCCGGGAGCATACAATGAGCAGTTCTTC
>TRBJ1-1|TRBV4-3|TRBD1|once
CASSRTGTGDTEAFF
TGCGCCAGCAGCCGGACCGGGACAGGGGACACTGAAGCTTTCTTT
>TRBJ2-7|TRBV3-1/TRBV3-2|NA|NA
CASSQEGLEQYF
TGTGCCAGCAGCCAAGAAGGTCTGGAGCAGTACTTC
>TRBJ2-7|TRBV30|NA|NA
CAWSEGAREQYF
TGTGCCTGGTCGGAGGGGGCTCGGGAGCAGTACTTC
>TRBJ2-3|TRBV7-2|NA|NA
CASSLERGTPDTQYF
TGTGCCAGCAGCTTAGAACGGGGTACCCCGGATACGCAGTATTTT
>TRBJ2-5|TRBV18|TRBD1|NA
CASSPLLAGTGMETQYF
TGTGCCAGCTCACCACTCTTAGCCGGGACAGGGATGGAGACCCAGTACTTC
>TRBJ1-1|TRBV6-4|NA|NA
CASSPGGGTEAFF
TGTGCCAGCAGCCCCGGGGGGGGAACTGAAGCTTTCTTT
>TRBJ2-7|TRBV2|TRBD2|NA
CASSEVLAGTYEQYF
TGTGCCAGCAGTGAAGTACTAGCGGGAACCTACGAGCAGTACTTC
>TRBJ1-5|TRBV29-1|TRBD1|NA
CSALQGINQPQHF
TGCAGCGCTTTACAGGGGATAAATCAGCCCCAGCATTTT
>TRBJ1-1|TRBV12-3/TRBV12-4|NA|NA
CASSFFREAFF
TGTGCCAGCAGTTTCTTCCGTGAAGCTTTCTTT
>TRBJ2-2|TRBV7-3|TRBD2|NA
CASSWGLAGGELFF
TGTGCCAGCAGCTGGGGACTAGCGGGCGGGGAGCTGTTTTTT
>TRBJ1-1|TRBV11-3|NA|NA
CASSFRQPSVGAFF
TGTGCCAGCAGCTTCAGGCAACCCTCGGTAGGAGCTTTCTTT
>TRBJ2-1|TRBV9|NA|NA
CASSVTGTSSYNEQFF
TGTGCCAGCAGCGTTACCGGGACCAGCTCCTACAATGAGCAGTTCTTC